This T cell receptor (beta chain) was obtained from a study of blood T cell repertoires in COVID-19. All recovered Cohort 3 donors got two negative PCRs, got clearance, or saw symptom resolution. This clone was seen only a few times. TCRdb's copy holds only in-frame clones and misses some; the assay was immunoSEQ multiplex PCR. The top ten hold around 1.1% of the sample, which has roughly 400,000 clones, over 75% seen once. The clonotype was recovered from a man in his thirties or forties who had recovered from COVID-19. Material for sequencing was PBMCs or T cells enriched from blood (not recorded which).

Here the CDR3 reads CASSQDQGQGAYEQFF. The CDR3 DNA follows: TGTGCCAGCAGCCAAGATCAGGGACAGGGGGCGTATGAGCAGTTCTTC. This chain links TRBV4-2 with TRBJ2-1; 12 positions agree with TRBD1. The CDR3 loop spans 16 amino acids. Losses at the gene ends were 0 bases for V and 8 bases for J; bases not matched to a gene: 5. CDR1 is LGHNA and CDR2 is YNFKEQ in the germline V gene.